These 9 T cell receptor beta chains came from one sample sequenced in a study of identical twins. TCRdb fed the 5' RACE reads into MiXCR, producing one record per CDR3 protein. The table has nearly 650,000 distinct CDR3 sequences, 7% to 7.5% seen once. The same specimen was also included in a second study, on yellow fever vaccine responses in identical twins.

The sequenced sample consisted of PBMCs. Every receptor here comes from a woman younger than 35 in good health.

The chain combines TRBV5-1 with TRBJ2-3; 7 nucleotides align to TRBD1. In germline, CDR1 is SGHRS, CDR2 YFSETQ. The V segment lost 4 bases and the J segment 0 bases; nucleotides outside the gene matches: 8. The length of the CDR3 is 16 residues. CDR3 sequence reads: CASSPITTGSTDTQYF. CDR3 bases: TGCGCCAGCAGCCCAATTACGACAGGGAGCACAGATACGCAGTATTTT.

The CDR3 DNA reads as TGTGCCACCCGCCTTCGGAGCGGGAGTTGGGATGAGCAGTTCTTC. Protein product: CATRLRSGSWDEQFF. J is TRBJ2-1 and V is TRBV24-1, with 8 bases lining up with TRBD2. The V and J ends lost 9 bases and 8 bases, in that order; junction bases with no gene match: 14. The germline gives CDR1 KGHDR, CDR2 SFDVKD. This CDR3 has 15 residues.

This clonotype was seen at least ten times. Here the CDR3 DNA reads TGTGCCAGCAGTCGAGACTCGGGAACTAATGAAAAACTGTTTTTT. Amino acids: CASSRDSGTNEKLFF. This chain joins TRBV12-3 or TRBV12-4 and TRBJ1-4; no clear D. The CDR3 runs to 15 residues. The V end lost 5 bases, the J end lost 1 base, and 11 bases lay between the germline ends.

The chain has TRBV7-2 and TRBJ2-1; TRBD1 agrees at 7 bases. The CDR3 spans 13 residues. J was trimmed by 10 bases and V by 5 bases; bases with no gene match: 8. Germline CDR1 reads SGHTA; CDR2 reads FQGNSA. The CDR3 DNA reads TGTGCCAGCAGCACGACAGGGAACGGCGAGCAGTTCTTC. The encoded protein is CASSTTGNGEQFF.

This clonotype was picked up many times. The chain combines TRBV20-1 with TRBJ2-7, with 10 nucleotides matching TRBD2. Germline V gene lookup returns CDR1 DFQATT and CDR2 SNEGSKA (reference sequence). This CDR3 has 15 residues. Trimming took 1 base from V and 6 from J; bases not matched to a gene: 9. The CDR3 sequence is CSARVGLAGVLEQYF. The CDR3 region has the DNA TGCAGTGCTAGAGTAGGCCTAGCGGGAGTTCTCGAGCAGTACTTC.

This clonotype has more than one count but fewer than ten. V usage is TRBV11-2 and J usage is TRBJ2-1; 11 bases map to TRBD2. Germline loops: CDR1 SGHAT, CDR2 FQNNGV. CDR3 size: 15 residues. The V segment lost 3 bases and the J segment 8 bases; nucleotides outside the gene matches: 6. CDR3 residues: CASSFSTSGSDEQFF. The CDR3 DNA sequence: TGTGCCAGCAGCTTTTCCACTAGCGGGAGTGATGAGCAGTTCTTC.

This clonotype was recorded a few times. The J gene is TRBJ2-7, the V gene TRBV29-1; 8 bases line up with TRBD2. Trimming at V came to 7 bases and at J to 1 base, leaving 15 bases not matched to a gene. This CDR3 is 16 amino acids long. The germline V gene has CDR1 SQVTM and CDR2 ANQGSEA. DNA for the CDR3: TGCAGCGCTGGGACTAGTTCCCCCTCAAGTTCCTACGAGCAGTACTTC. This sequence encodes CSAGTSSPSSSYEQYF.

This clonotype has only a few counts. V gene TRBV5-5 combines with J gene TRBJ2-5; TRBD1 matches 9 bases. Trimming cost V 4 bases and J 4 bases; bases outside gene matches: 8. The CDR3 consists of 15 residues. CDR1 SGHKS and CDR2 YYEKEE come from the germline V gene (reference sequence). The CDR3 sequence is CASSPGTGLGETQYF. The CDR3 DNA follows: TGTGCCAGCAGCCCTGGGACAGGGCTGGGAGAGACCCAGTACTTC.

The gene calls are TRBV15 and TRBJ2-7, with D tentatively TRBD1 or TRBD2 (5 bases each). The V end was cut by 1 base, the J end by 0 bases, with 7 bases between. The CDR3 contains 14 residues. Germline CDR1 is LNHNV and CDR2 is YYDKDF (reference sequence). This chain's CDR3 is CATSRAGGSYEQYF. Written as DNA, the CDR3 is TGTGCCACCAGCAGAGCTGGGGGCTCCTACGAGCAGTACTTC.